This T cell receptor (beta chain) came from a study of Graves' ophthalmopathy and Graves' hyperthyroidism. Uncontrolled infections, other autoimmune diseases, pregnancy or lactation barred patients from enrollment. This clonotype was counted a few times. CDR1 and CDR2 (germline): LNHDA, SQIVND (reference sequence). Trimming pared 3 bases from V and 8 bases from J, leaving 13 bases between. The length of the CDR3 is 13 residues. RNA served as the template for amplifying TCR beta CDR3 regions. In the first round, RT-PCR was carried out with HTBI primers, and a multiplex PCR formed the second round. A single record per CDR3 protein comes from TCRdb applying MiXCR to the multiplex PCR reads. The sample consists of over a million distinct CDR3 sequences, about two fifths of them appearing once.

Sequencing input: peripheral blood or thyroid tissue (not recorded which). The sequence derives from an adult man with Graves' hyperthyroidism. This chain connects TRBV19 to TRBJ1-2, with D hard to call. DNA of the CDR3: TGTGCCAGTAGTATTTTCGGGCCCGGGGGCTACACCTTC. Its protein product is CASSIFGPGGYTF.